This TCR beta chain was profiled in a study of human T cells and chemical hapten exposure (dated by TCRdb to the early 2020s). For context, the study as a whole: For sensitization, 2% DPC in acetone was applied to a roughly 2 cm by roughly 2 cm area of upper inner arm skin. Patients additionally received weekly therapeutic DPC doses to the scalp throughout the roughly 26-week study period. Patch testing was done on the upper back using Finn chambers containing 0.01% DPC, and results were scored after 6 days according to International Contact Dermatitis Research Group standards. Alopecia areata with under or over 50% scalp involvement, alopecia totalis and alopecia universalis were represented in the patient cohort, which was mostly female. Libraries were pooled for sequencing, and per-sample TCR yields varied mainly because of small differences in library volumes within the pool. Peripheral blood TCR repertoire changes were tracked in vivo in alopecia patients during primary and secondary sensitization to the hapten diphenylcyclopropenone (DPC). Blood was sampled from patients pre-sensitization (week 0) and at 2, 6 and about 24 weeks after DPC sensitization. About 27 alopecia patients gave blood for TCR sequencing at one to four time points (pre-sensitization, 2, 6 and 24 weeks). Study-wide findings and limitations: Because all patients had alopecia, a presumed autoimmune disease, the immune response of the patients might differ from that of healthy individuals. DPC sensitization did not change the number of TCRs with a frequency above 1 in 1000, and there was no evidence of changes in global repertoire structure. The number of PT1 expanded TCRs positively correlated with patch test score, significant at thresholds 8, 16 and 32 but not 4. Repeated subsampling changed both the strength of the expansion versus patch-test correlation and the threshold at which that correlation became significant. Significantly more large CDR3 similarity clusters were formed by expanded TCRs than by pre-sensitization or healthy control sets, consistent with antigen-driven responses.

The germline V gene yields SGHTA for CDR1 and FQGNSA for CDR2. At the junction V is shortened by 3 bases and J by 3 bases, with 10 bases in between. Reading from cysteine to phenylalanine, the CDR3 counts 14 amino acids. Just the 42-base CDR3 DNA is kept, in frame starting at base 1. In this sample, this clonotype turned up a few times. Its target antigen remains unknown. No qualities accompany the bases; no much larger clone lies one base away. Libraries were built with RACE. The sequencer listed for this sample is NextSeq 500. During library preparation, unique molecular identifiers were attached to individual cDNA molecules so that TCRs could be counted in a quantitative, reproducible way. Both TCR alpha and TCR beta chains were sequenced from each blood RNA sample. In the authors' own workflow: Samples had a median of roughly 91,000 TCRs, with a range from 23,224 to 690,600. The Decombinator software suite was used to annotate V, J and CDR3 in the TCR reads. For the PS versus PT1 abundance plots, all samples were subsampled to the same number of TCRs (28,000). TCRs were defined as expanded if absent before sensitization and observed at least eight times at the 2-week time point. TCRdb trimmed the raw reads at Q25, called clones with MiXCR and kept productive beta chains. Identical CDR3 protein sequences are pooled into one entry, listed with their most common genes and DNA. None of the V and J calls come from the authors' own analysis; TCRdb made them. Across this sample there are about 380,000 distinct CDR3 sequences, with 5.1% seen only once. The leading ten clones occupy 2% to 3% of the sample.

The time point label, read with the paper, signifies: pre-sensitization, week 0. The meaning of the sample's treatment or condition label: therapeutic diphenylcyclopropenone sensitization with weekly scalp DPC. Blood at each patch-test visit was drawn before the patch test was applied. To be eligible, patients had to be aged 18 to 70, diagnosed with alopecia and judged suitable for DPC therapy, while pregnant patients were excluded. Unfractionated whole blood was collected in Tempus Blood RNA tubes, and total RNA was extracted from that blood. The sequenced sample was whole blood, obtained in connection with sensitization to the hapten diphenylcyclopropenone (DPC). This TCR came from a woman aged 45-65 years with alopecia areata. Some clones in this sample may be carry-over from other donors' samples. In this chain, TRBV7-2 is recombined with TRBJ2-3; the D gene assignment is ambiguous. In nucleotides, the sequence is TGTGCCAGCAGCTTGGGGTATTCAACAGATACGCAGTATTTT. Protein translation: CASSLGYSTDTQYF.